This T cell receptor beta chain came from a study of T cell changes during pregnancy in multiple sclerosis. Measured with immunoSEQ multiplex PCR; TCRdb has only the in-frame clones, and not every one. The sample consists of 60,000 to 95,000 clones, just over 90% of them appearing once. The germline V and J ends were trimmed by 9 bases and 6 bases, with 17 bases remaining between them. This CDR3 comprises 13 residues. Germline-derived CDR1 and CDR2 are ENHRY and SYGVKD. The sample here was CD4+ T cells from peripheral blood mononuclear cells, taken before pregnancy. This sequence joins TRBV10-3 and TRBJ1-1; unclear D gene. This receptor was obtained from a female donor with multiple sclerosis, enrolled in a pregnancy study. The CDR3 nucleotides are TGTGCCATGTCGGTTCGGGGTTCGGCTGAAGCTTTCTTT. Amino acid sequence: CAMSVRGSAEAFF.